This is a list of T cell receptor beta chains from one sample in a study of Ad26.COV2.S vaccination and SARS-CoV-2 variants. Some clones are missing from TCRdb's copy, which holds only in-frame ones; the method was immunoSEQ multiplex PCR. The table lists some 350,000 clones, roughly 90% of them singletons. Sequencing was performed on peripheral blood, taken in a trial of Ad26.COV2.S vaccine versus placebo. Source of these receptors: a person between 18 and 59 years old who received the Ad26.COV2.S COVID-19 vaccine or a placebo. CDR3s include the opening cysteine and the closing phenylalanine or tryptophan. A clone size is listed for some rows: how often the clone was seen (once, few, many), or a class if it is expanded.

V: TRBV6-5
size: .
CDR3: CASSPRLGMAFF

V: TRBV9
size: once
CDR3: CASSVGQGRSSSGKENEQFF

V: TRBV29-1
size: .
CDR3: CSARGSGGRGDTEAFF

V: TRBV7-2
size: .
CDR3: CASGRDTSSGNTIYF

V: TRBV29-1
size: .
CDR3: CSVQYRLNTEAFF

V: TRBV25-1
size: .
CDR3: CASRGAFHEQYF

V: TRBV27
size: .
CDR3: CASSLGWGQGYGQPQHF

V: TRBV5-6
size: .
CDR3: CASSLRTGAGEKLFF

V: TRBV7-9
size: .
CDR3: CASSLGPGGGYTF

V: TRBV3-1/TRBV3-2
size: .
CDR3: CASSPVGGRGRAPYNEQFF

V: TRBV7-9
size: .
CDR3: CASSSSTFQGARGYTF

V: TRBV4-3
size: .
CDR3: CASSQVRADTQYF

V: TRBV3-1/TRBV3-2
size: .
CDR3: CASSPDQNTEAFF

V: TRBV6-6
size: .
CDR3: CASSPLTRGQWNTEAFF

V: TRBV10-3
size: .
CDR3: CASLTRDGNTIYF

V: TRBV7-2
size: .
CDR3: CASSFVAGATGELFF

V: TRBV11-2
size: .
CDR3: CASSLLTPPLHF

V: TRBV20-1
size: .
CDR3: CSARDEKTQYF

V: TRBV19
size: once
CDR3: CASSGILTEAFF

V: TRBV25-1
size: .
CDR3: CASNYDYGGVRTEAFF

V: TRBV19
size: .
CDR3: CASSWFGANTGELFF

V: TRBV11-3
size: .
CDR3: CASSLGKSGANVLTF

V: TRBV6-2/TRBV6-3
size: .
CDR3: CASSPGLGAFF

V: TRBV30
size: .
CDR3: CAWSLTVYTEAFF

V: TRBV27
size: few
CDR3: CASSWDTDTQYF

V: TRBV7-2
size: once
CDR3: CASSPDWGNTGELFF

V: TRBV30
size: medium-sized
CDR3: CAWGYGVTRTDTQYF

V: TRBV3-1/TRBV3-2
size: .
CDR3: CASSHLRLSDTGNEQFF

V: TRBV28
size: .
CDR3: CASRGPQGTEAFF